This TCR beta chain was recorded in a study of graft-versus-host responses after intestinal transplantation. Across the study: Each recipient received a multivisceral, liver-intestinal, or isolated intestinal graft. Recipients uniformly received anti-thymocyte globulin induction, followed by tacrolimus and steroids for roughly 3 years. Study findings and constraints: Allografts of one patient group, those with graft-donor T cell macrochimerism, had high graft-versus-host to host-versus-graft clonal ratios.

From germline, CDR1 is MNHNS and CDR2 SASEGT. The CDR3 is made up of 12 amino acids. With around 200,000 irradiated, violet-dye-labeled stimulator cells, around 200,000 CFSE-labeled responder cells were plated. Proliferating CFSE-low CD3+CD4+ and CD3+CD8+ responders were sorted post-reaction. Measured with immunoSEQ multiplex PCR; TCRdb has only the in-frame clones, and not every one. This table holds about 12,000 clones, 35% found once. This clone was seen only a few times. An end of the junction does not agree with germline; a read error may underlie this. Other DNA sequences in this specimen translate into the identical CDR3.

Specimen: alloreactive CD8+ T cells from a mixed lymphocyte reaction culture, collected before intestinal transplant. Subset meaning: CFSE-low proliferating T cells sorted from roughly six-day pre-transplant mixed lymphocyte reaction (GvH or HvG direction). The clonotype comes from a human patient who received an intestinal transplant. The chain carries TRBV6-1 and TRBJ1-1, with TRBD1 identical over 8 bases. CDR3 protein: CASSQGAAEAFF. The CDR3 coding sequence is TGTGCCAGCAGCCAGGGGGCAGCTGAAGCCTTCTTT.